This TCR beta chain stems from a study of T cell responses to AZD1222 COVID-19 vaccine. Method: immunoSEQ multiplex PCR; TCRdb's copy keeps in-frame clones and lacks some. The table records under 200,000 clones, 88% of them present only once. On this clone: Its antigen is as yet unknown.

Germline CDR1 and CDR2: LNHDA and SQIVND (reference sequence). V dropped 3 bases and J dropped 8; count of bases not matched to a gene: 8. The CDR3 is made up of 15 amino acids. General study findings and limits: Repertoire collection took place solely once the T cell response had peaked.

The sequenced sample was peripheral blood, obtained on day 0 of AZD1222 vaccination. The V gene is TRBV19, the J gene TRBJ2-2; 8 bases match TRBD1. This receptor was obtained from an adult in good health. CDR3 amino acids: CASSIRTGITGELFF. As DNA, the CDR3 is TGTGCCAGTAGTATCCGGACAGGGATCACAGGGGAGCTGTTTTTT.